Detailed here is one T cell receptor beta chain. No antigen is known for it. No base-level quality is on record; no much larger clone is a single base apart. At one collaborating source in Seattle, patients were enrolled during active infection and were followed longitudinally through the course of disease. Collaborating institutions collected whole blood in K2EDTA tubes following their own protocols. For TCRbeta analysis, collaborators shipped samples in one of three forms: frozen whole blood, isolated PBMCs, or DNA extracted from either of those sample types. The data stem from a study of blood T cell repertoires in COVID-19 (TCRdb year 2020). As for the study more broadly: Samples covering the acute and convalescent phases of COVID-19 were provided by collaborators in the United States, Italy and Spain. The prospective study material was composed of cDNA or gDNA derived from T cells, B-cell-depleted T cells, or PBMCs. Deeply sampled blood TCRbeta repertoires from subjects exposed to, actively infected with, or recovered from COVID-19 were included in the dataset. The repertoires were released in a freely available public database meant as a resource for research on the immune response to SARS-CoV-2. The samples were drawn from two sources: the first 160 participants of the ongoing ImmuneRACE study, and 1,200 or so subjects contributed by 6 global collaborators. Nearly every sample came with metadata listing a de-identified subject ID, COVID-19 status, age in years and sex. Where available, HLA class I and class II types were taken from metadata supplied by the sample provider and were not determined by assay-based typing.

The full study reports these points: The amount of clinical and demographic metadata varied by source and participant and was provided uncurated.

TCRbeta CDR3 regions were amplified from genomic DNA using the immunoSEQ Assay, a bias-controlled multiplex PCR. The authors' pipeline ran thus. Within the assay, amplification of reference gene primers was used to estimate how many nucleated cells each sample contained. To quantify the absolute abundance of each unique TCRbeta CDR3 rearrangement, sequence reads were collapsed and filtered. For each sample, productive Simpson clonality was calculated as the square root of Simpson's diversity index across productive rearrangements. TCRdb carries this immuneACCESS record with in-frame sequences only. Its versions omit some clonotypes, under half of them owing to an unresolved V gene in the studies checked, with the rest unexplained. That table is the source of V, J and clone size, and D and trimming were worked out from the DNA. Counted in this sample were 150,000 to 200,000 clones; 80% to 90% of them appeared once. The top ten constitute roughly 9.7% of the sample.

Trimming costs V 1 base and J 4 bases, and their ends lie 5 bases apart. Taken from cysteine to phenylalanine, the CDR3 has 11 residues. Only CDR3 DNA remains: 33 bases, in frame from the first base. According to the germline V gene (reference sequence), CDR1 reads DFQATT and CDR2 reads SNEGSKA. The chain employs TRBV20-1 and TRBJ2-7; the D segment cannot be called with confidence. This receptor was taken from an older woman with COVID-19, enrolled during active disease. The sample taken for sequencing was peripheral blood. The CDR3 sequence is CSARGAYEQYF. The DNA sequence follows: TGCAGTGCTAGAGGGGCTTACGAGCAGTACTTC.